The rows below give T cell receptor beta chains drawn from one sample of a study of blood T cell repertoires in COVID-19. Here immunoSEQ multiplex PCR was the method, and the copy in TCRdb shows in-frame clones only, minus some. The sample has hundreds of thousands of clones; roughly nine tenths are singletons. The source material was PBMCs or T cells enriched from blood (not recorded which). The receptor set was obtained from a man aged 55 to 70 who had recovered from COVID-19. Each CDR3 is given with its conserved first and last residue. D genes are given only for firm matches. A clone size is listed for some rows: how often the clone was seen (once, few, many), or a class if it is expanded.

abundance,d_gene,j_gene,v_gene,CDR3aa,CDR3nt
-,TRBD1,TRBJ1-1,TRBV19,CASSIPTGAETEAFF,TGTGCCAGTAGTATCCCGACAGGGGCCGAGACTGAAGCTTTCTTT
once,-,TRBJ2-7,TRBV7-3,CASSLSGTETYEQYF,TGTGCCAGCAGCTTAAGCGGGACAGAGACCTACGAGCAGTACTTC
-,-,TRBJ2-1,TRBV2,CASRKSGVYEQFF,TGTGCCAGCAGAAAGTCAGGGGTCTATGAGCAGTTCTTC
-,-,TRBJ2-3,TRBV5-6,CASSQFRADTQYF,TGTGCCAGCAGCCAATTTCGGGCAGATACGCAGTATTTT
-,-,TRBJ2-1,TRBV5-1,CASRSGTLSDNEQFF,TGCGCCAGCAGATCCGGGACTCTCAGCGACAATGAGCAGTTCTTC
-,-,TRBJ2-1,TRBV18,CASSPGTSSYNEQFF,TGTGCCAGCTCACCAGGGACTTCCTCCTACAATGAGCAGTTCTTC
-,-,TRBJ2-7,TRBV30,CAWSGPGRDYNYEQYF,TGTGCCTGGAGTGGACCGGGGCGGGATTATAACTACGAGCAGTACTTC
-,-,TRBJ1-5,TRBV5-1,CASSPSGDQPQHF,TGCGCCAGCAGCCCCTCGGGGGATCAGCCCCAGCATTTT
-,TRBD1,TRBJ1-3,TRBV19,CASKTGGWSGNTIYF,TGTGCCAGTAAGACAGGGGGCTGGTCTGGAAACACCATATATTTT
-,-,TRBJ2-7,TRBV4-1,CASSYRDLTYEQYF,TGCGCCAGCAGCTACCGGGACTTGACCTACGAGCAGTACTTC
few,-,TRBJ2-1,TRBV19,CASSMRVRDNEQFF,TGTGCCAGTAGTATGAGGGTGAGGGACAATGAGCAGTTCTTC
-,-,TRBJ2-7,TRBV15,CATSIGTLSYEQYF,TGTGCCACCAGCATCGGGACACTTTCCTACGAGCAGTACTTC
-,-,TRBJ1-6,TRBV6-5,CASSSLGRSPLHF,TGTGCCAGCAGTTCGCTGGGGAGGTCACCCCTCCACTTT
-,TRBD1,TRBJ1-2,TRBV7-9,CASSAFRTGGRDGYTF,TGTGCCAGCAGCGCCTTCAGGACAGGGGGCCGTGATGGCTACACCTTC
-,-,TRBJ2-7,TRBV6-1,CASSERGGYEQYF,TGTGCCAGCAGTGAACGAGGGGGCTACGAGCAGTACTTC
-,TRBD1,TRBJ1-3,TRBV6-5,CASTIQGGPGNTIYF,TGTGCCAGCACTATACAAGGGGGCCCTGGAAACACCATATATTTT
-,TRBD2,TRBJ2-3,TRBV3-1/TRBV3-2,CASSQGWREGGTDTQYF,TGTGCCAGCAGCCAAGGTTGGCGGGAGGGAGGCACAGATACGCAGTATTTT
-,-,TRBJ2-7,TRBV11-3,CASSLEGGYEQYF,TGTGCCAGCAGCTTAGAAGGCGGCTACGAGCAGTACTTC
-,-,TRBJ2-6,TRBV5-1,CASSSRAAGANVLTF,TGCGCCAGCAGTTCCAGGGCAGCCGGGGCCAACGTCCTGACTTTC
-,TRBD1,TRBJ2-2,TRBV28,CASSLWDRGGTGELFF,TGTGCCAGCAGTTTATGGGACAGGGGGGGAACCGGGGAGCTGTTTTTT
-,-,TRBJ1-5,TRBV11-2,CASSLYSSNQPQHF,TGTGCCAGCAGCCTCTACAGTAGCAATCAGCCCCAGCATTTT
-,-,TRBJ1-4,TRBV28,CASSWTGEKLFF,TGTGCCAGCAGTTGGACGGGGGAAAAACTGTTTTTT
few,TRBD1,TRBJ2-5,TRBV6-2/TRBV6-3,CASSPGTGGGPETQYF,TGTGCCAGCAGCCCCGGGACAGGGGGCGGCCCAGAGACCCAGTACTTC